A single sample gave rise to the 30 T cell receptor beta chains below, sequenced in a study of T-cell reconstitution after alpha-beta-depleted transplantation in children. The library targeted TCRbeta and was prepared with unique molecular identifiers. MiXCR, applied by TCRdb to the PCR reads, yields one record per CDR3 protein. Of around 490,000 distinct CDR3 sequences listed, roughly an eighth are singletons. This sample comprised PBMCs, mostly from graft donor cells, obtained 180 days after TCRalphabeta/CD19-depleted stem cell transplant. Receptors were obtained from a female patient aged 2-9 years who had a stem cell transplant for aplastic anemia, so the T cells may come from the graft donor.

This chain uses TRBV12-3 or TRBV12-4 with TRBJ2-3; tentatively, D is TRBD1 or TRBD2 (5 bases each). The CDR3 covers 15 residues. V was cut by 2 bases and J by 3 bases, with 12 bases left in between. The CDR3 region is CASSLQGVYTDTQYF. As DNA, the CDR3 is TGTGCCAGCAGTTTACAGGGAGTATATACAGATACGCAGTATTTT.

This clonotype came up a few times. The CDR3, as DNA: TGTGCCAGCAGCTCAACTGGCTACAATGAGCAGTTCTTC. Its translation is CASSSTGYNEQFF. The rearrangement links TRBV5-6 to TRBJ2-1; D not certain. Germline CDR1 is SGHDT and CDR2 is YYEEEE. Trimming left V 3 bases short and J 3 bases short, with 7 bases between. This CDR3 comprises 13 residues.

J is TRBJ2-3 and V is TRBV6-1; D unclear. V lost 1 base to trimming and J lost 5 bases, with 4 bases between them. This CDR3 has 12 amino acids. Germline CDR1 MNHNS, CDR2 SASEGT. Here the CDR3 DNA reads TGTGCCAGCAGTGAAGTTGGAGATACGCAGTATTTT. The encoded protein is CASSEVGDTQYF.

This clonotype was found many times. The chain employs TRBV4-3 and TRBJ2-5; the D gene is possibly TRBD2 (5 bases). The ends were cut back, 1 base at V and 3 bases at J, with 15 bases in the middle. The CDR3 is 16 residues long. Germline CDR1 is LGHNA and CDR2 is YSLEER. The chain's CDR3 is CASSQVYRGFEETQYF. As DNA, the CDR3 is TGCGCCAGCAGCCAAGTGTATCGCGGGTTTGAAGAGACCCAGTACTTC.

The rearrangement links TRBV18 to TRBJ2-7; TRBD2 agrees at 13 bases. CDR3 length: 17 amino acids. With 2 bases clipped from V and 3 bases from J, the junction kept 7 bases outside the gene matches. Germline V gene data show CDR1 as KGHSH and CDR2 as LQKENI. CDR3 in amino acids: CASSPGLAGEGSYEQYF. Written as DNA, the CDR3 is TGTGCCAGCTCACCAGGACTAGCGGGAGAGGGGAGCTACGAGCAGTACTTC.

This clonotype was counted a few times. The chain uses TRBV12-3 or TRBV12-4 and TRBJ1-5; D not resolved. The CDR3 contains 14 residues. V was clipped by 2 bases and J by 7 bases, with 12 bases between them. This CDR3 reads CASSLQMLPQPQHF. Written as DNA, the CDR3 is TGTGCCAGCAGTTTACAGATGCTGCCCCAGCCCCAGCATTTT.

This chain joins TRBV20-1 and TRBJ2-1, with 7 bases identical to TRBD2. Germline loops: CDR1 DFQATT, CDR2 SNEGSKA (reference sequence). The CDR3 has 15 amino acids. J gave up 4 bases and V 2 bases, and 8 bases lay outside the gene matches. The CDR3 nucleotides read TGCAGTGCTAGACTCCGACTAGCCTCGTACAATGAGCAGTTCTTC. Protein: CSARLRLASYNEQFF.

The chain couples TRBV12-3 or TRBV12-4 to TRBJ2-7; 9 bases line up with TRBD1. V lost 3 bases and J lost 3; bases outside the gene matches: 3. The CDR3 has 14 amino acids. CDR3 region: CASSLGTGHYEQYF. CDR3 nucleotide sequence: TGTGCCAGCAGTTTGGGGACAGGGCACTACGAGCAGTACTTC.

This clonotype was observed many times. The rearrangement uses TRBV7-2 and TRBJ2-7, with 12 bases that match TRBD2. Germline CDR1 and CDR2: SGHTA and FQGNSA. The CDR3 has 16 residues. Trimming removed 3 bases from V and 2 bases from J; junction bases left unmatched: 5. The CDR3 sequence: CASSFGLAGSPYEQYF. Here the CDR3 DNA reads TGTGCCAGCAGCTTCGGACTAGCGGGATCACCCTACGAGCAGTACTTC. Supplemented by reference TRBV7-2 and TRBJ2-7, the full variable domain reads GAGVSQSPSNKVTEKGKDVELRCDPISGHTALYWYRQSLGQGLEFLIYFQGNSAPDKSGLPSDRFSAERTGGSVSTLTIQRTQQEDSAVYLCASSFGLAGSPYEQYFGPGTRLTVT.

This rearrangement joins TRBV20-1 to TRBJ2-1, with TRBD1 identical over 7 bases. The CDR3 spans 16 residues. Germline assignment: CDR1 DFQATT and CDR2 SNEGSKA (reference sequence). Unmatched junction bases numbered 10, after V lost 1 base and J lost 4 bases. CDR3 sequence: CSARARDRVGYNEQFF. DNA of the CDR3: TGCAGTGCTAGAGCGCGAGACAGGGTAGGGTACAATGAGCAGTTCTTC.

This clonotype was picked up a small number of times. V and J are TRBV4-2 and TRBJ2-2; D not certain. The V end lost 2 bases, the J end lost 3 bases, and 10 bases lay between the germline ends. CDR3 size: 15 residues. Germline values: CDR1 LGHNA, CDR2 YNFKEQ. The CDR3 DNA sequence: TGTGCCAGCAGCCAACCCCGTGTGTACACCGGGGAGCTGTTTTTT. Amino acid sequence: CASSQPRVYTGELFF.

This clonotype turned up a few times. This chain uses TRBV7-2 with TRBJ1-5; D may be TRBD1 (5 bases). The CDR3 sequence is 17 residues long. Per germline, CDR1 SGHTA and CDR2 FQGNSA. Trimming removed 0 bases from V and 1 base from J, with 13 bases in between. The CDR3 DNA follows: TGTGCCAGCAGCTTAGCGATGGGGCCGCTAAGCAATCAGCCCCAGCATTTT. This encodes CASSLAMGPLSNQPQHF. Complete variable domain (other parts from reference TRBV7-2 and TRBJ1-5): GAGVSQSPSNKVTEKGKDVELRCDPISGHTALYWYRQSLGQGLEFLIYFQGNSAPDKSGLPSDRFSAERTGGSVSTLTIQRTQQEDSAVYLCASSLAMGPLSNQPQHFGDGTRLSIL.

The chain carries TRBV6-1 and TRBJ2-7, with 7 bases fitting TRBD1. The V and J ends lost 8 bases and 2 bases, in that order; junction bases with no gene match: 9. The CDR3 contains 14 residues. Germline V gene data show CDR1 as MNHNS and CDR2 as SASEGT. This CDR3 is CASATGAKTYEQYV. CDR3 DNA: TGTGCCAGCGCTACAGGGGCCAAAACCTACGAGCAGTACGTC.

The chain has TRBV7-9 and TRBJ2-7; 10 bases are a match to TRBD1. From germline, CDR1 is SEHNR and CDR2 FQNEAQ (reference sequence). CDR3 length equals 15 residues. V shed 5 bases, J shed 5 bases, and the junction held 9 bases outside the gene matches. The chain's CDR3 is CASSPPGQGRDEQYF. The CDR3 DNA is TGTGCCAGCAGCCCCCCGGGACAGGGGCGGGACGAGCAGTACTTC.

J is TRBJ1-2 and V is TRBV5-5; the D gene is possibly TRBD1 (5 bases). The CDR3 is 16 residues long. The germline V gene encodes CDR1 SGHKS and CDR2 YYEKEE (reference sequence). Trimming pared 4 bases from V and 4 bases from J, leaving 20 bases between. The CDR3 DNA reads TGTGCCAGCAGCCGAGCCGGGGCTGATTTTGGCTATGGCTACACCTTC. The encoded protein is CASSRAGADFGYGYTF.

The V call is TRBV5-1, the J call TRBJ2-7; D tentatively reads TRBD1 or TRBD2 (5 bases each). Trimming removed 0 bases at V and 2 bases at J, with 9 bases between. Per germline, CDR1 SGHRS and CDR2 YFSETQ. The CDR3 contains 14 residues. The CDR3 here is CASSLVRDPYEQYF. The CDR3 DNA reads TGCGCCAGCAGCTTGGTCCGGGACCCCTACGAGCAGTACTTC.

There are a few counts of this clonotype. The genes are TRBV10-3 and TRBJ2-4; 7 nucleotides line up with TRBD2. The CDR3 is made up of 16 amino acids. Germline V CDR1 and CDR2: ENHRY, SYGVKD. Trimming removed 4 bases from V and 7 bases from J; junction bases left unmatched: 13. CDR3 loop: CAISGGGSGAVNIQYF. The CDR3 DNA reads as TGTGCCATCAGTGGCGGCGGGAGTGGGGCCGTGAACATTCAGTACTTC.

The chain employs TRBV20-1 and TRBJ2-7; TRBD1 aligns across 7 bases. Germline CDR1 DFQATT, CDR2 SNEGSKA (reference sequence). The CDR3 runs 14 residues. With V trimmed by 7 bases and J by 3 bases, 12 bases remained unmatched. The CDR3 loop reads CSVEMTGSLYEQYF. CDR3 nucleotides: TGCAGTGTAGAGATGACAGGGAGCCTCTACGAGCAGTACTTC.

The V gene is TRBV6-2 or TRBV6-3, the J gene TRBJ2-7; D is tentatively TRBD1 or TRBD2 (5 bases each). Germline assignment: CDR1 MNHEY and CDR2 SVGEGT. The CDR3 is 18 residues long. Trimming shortened V by 2 bases and J by 5 bases, and 25 bases separated the two germline ends. CDR3 in amino acids: CASSYKRGLSAARDEQYF. For the CDR3, the DNA is TGTGCCAGCAGTTACAAAAGGGGTCTTAGCGCGGCCCGGGACGAGCAGTACTTC.

Concerning this clonotype: Germline and junction disagree at one end, which may indicate a read error. The chain uses TRBV12-3 or TRBV12-4 and TRBJ2-1; D is unresolved. This CDR3 is built from 14 residues. The CDR3 DNA sequence: TGTGCCAGCGCCAGTGTTGGGCTCAACAATCAGCAGTTCTTC. As protein: CASASVGLNNQQFF.

The chain links TRBV5-6 to TRBJ2-1, with 8 bases aligning to TRBD1. Unmatched junction bases numbered 8, after V lost 3 bases and J lost 9 bases. The CDR3 extends over 14 amino acids. Germline-derived CDR1 and CDR2 are SGHDT and YYEEEE. The CDR3 spells CASSYLTGGGEQFF. In DNA form, the CDR3 reads TGTGCCAGCAGCTATTTAACAGGGGGTGGTGAGCAGTTCTTC. Complete variable domain (other parts from reference TRBV5-6 and TRBJ2-1): DAGVTQSPTHLIKTRGQQVTLRCSPKSGHDTVSWYQQALGQGPQFIFQYYEEEERQRGNFPDRFSGHQFPNYSSELNVNALLLGDSALYLCASSYLTGGGEQFFGPGTRLTVL.

The gene calls are TRBV28 and TRBJ2-3; 8 bases map to TRBD1. V shed 5 bases and J 3 bases; nucleotides not matched to a gene: 7. Germline CDR1 is MDHEN and CDR2 is SYDVKM. The CDR3 spans 15 residues. The CDR3 here is CASSILDRATDTQYF. The CDR3 region has the DNA TGTGCCAGCAGTATCTTGGACAGGGCAACAGATACGCAGTATTTT.

V and J are TRBV25-1 and TRBJ1-2, with D uncertain. Germline-derived CDR1 and CDR2 are MGHDK and SYGVNS. The CDR3 is 18 amino acids. Between the trimmed V and J ends, which lost 3 bases and 5 bases, there was a span of 25 bases. CDR3 nucleotides: TGTGCCAGCAGTGAGTTTGAGGGTGAGGGCGTTTATTGGTATGGCTACACCTTC. The encoded protein is CASSEFEGEGVYWYGYTF.

This clonotype has more than one count but fewer than ten. This rearrangement joins TRBV20-1 to TRBJ2-1; 11 bases are shared with TRBD2. This CDR3 is built from 17 residues. V lost 1 base and J lost 8; bases outside the gene matches: 13. The germline V gene has CDR1 DFQATT and CDR2 SNEGSKA (reference sequence). The CDR3: CSARVLGLAATVYEQFF. DNA of the CDR3: TGCAGTGCTAGAGTTTTGGGACTAGCGGCCACGGTGTATGAGCAGTTCTTC.

The J gene is TRBJ2-4, the V gene TRBV28, with D possibly TRBD1 on 5 matching bases. There are 19 residues in the CDR3. Germline CDR1 MDHEN, CDR2 SYDVKM. Trimming shortened V by 3 bases and J by 0 bases, and 21 bases separated the two germline ends. The CDR3 protein is CASSFNPPGSLLAKNIQYF. The CDR3 nucleotides read TGTGCCAGCAGTTTTAATCCCCCAGGGTCACTCTTAGCCAAAAACATTCAGTACTTC. The whole variable domain, remainder taken from reference TRBV28 and TRBJ2-4, is DVKVTQSSRYLVKRTGEKVFLECVQDMDHENMFWYRQDPGLGLRLIYFSYDVKMKEKGDIPEGYSVSREKKERFSLILESASTNQTSMYLCASSFNPPGSLLAKNIQYFGAGTRLSVL.

This clonotype was picked up many times. V is TRBV6-5 and J is TRBJ1-4; TRBD1 agrees at 7 bases. Germline CDR1 reads MNHEY; CDR2 reads SVGAGI. The CDR3 consists of 15 residues. Unmatched junction bases numbered 6, after V lost 4 bases and J lost 4 bases. The DNA of the CDR3 is TGTGCCAGCAGTTCCCCGACAGGGCTTAATGAAAAACTGTTTTTT. As protein: CASSSPTGLNEKLFF.

The genes are TRBV7-2 and TRBJ1-1; D remains unclear. Trimming shortened V by 5 bases and J by 2 bases, and 18 bases separated the two germline ends. This CDR3 comprises 16 residues. Germline V gene data show CDR1 as SGHTA and CDR2 as FQGNSA. This CDR3 is CASSVMPLWVNTEAFF. The CDR3 region has the DNA TGTGCCAGCAGCGTGATGCCCCTCTGGGTTAACACTGAAGCTTTCTTT.

This clonotype was counted many times. The chain links TRBV12-3 or TRBV12-4 to TRBJ2-3; D is ambiguous. V was pared by 4 bases and J by 1 base, with 6 bases between. CDR3 length equals 13 residues. The CDR3 region is CASSSAGTDTQYF. In DNA, the CDR3 is TGTGCCAGCAGTTCGGCGGGCACAGATACGCAGTATTTT.

For the CDR3, the DNA is TGTGCCACCAGTGATACCAATGAGCAGTTCTTC. This gives the protein CATSDTNEQFF. This rearrangement joins TRBV24-1 to TRBJ2-1; D gene ambiguous. V gave up 3 bases and J gave up 6 bases, with 2 bases separating them. CDR1 and CDR2 from the germline V gene are KGHDR and SFDVKD. CDR3 size: 11 residues.

The gene calls are TRBV12-3 or TRBV12-4 and TRBJ2-1, with D uncertain. The CDR3 runs 14 residues. V lost 3 bases and J lost 8, with 14 bases in between. The CDR3 DNA reads TGTGCCAGCAGTTTCCGTCGGCAAGGGTATGAGCAGTTCTTC. Its protein product is CASSFRRQGYEQFF.